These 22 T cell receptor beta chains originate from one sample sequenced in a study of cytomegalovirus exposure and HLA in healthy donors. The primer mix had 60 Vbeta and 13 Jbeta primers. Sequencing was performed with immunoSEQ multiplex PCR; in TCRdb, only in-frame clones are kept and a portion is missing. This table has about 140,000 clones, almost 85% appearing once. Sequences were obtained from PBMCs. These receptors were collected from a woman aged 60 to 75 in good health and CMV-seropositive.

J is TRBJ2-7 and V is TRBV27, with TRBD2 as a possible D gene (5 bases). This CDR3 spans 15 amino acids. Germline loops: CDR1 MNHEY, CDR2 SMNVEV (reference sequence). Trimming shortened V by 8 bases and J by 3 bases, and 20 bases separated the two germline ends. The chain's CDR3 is CASGSAETGLYEQYF. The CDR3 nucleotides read TGTGCCAGCGGGTCAGCGGAGACCGGGCTCTACGAGCAGTACTTC.

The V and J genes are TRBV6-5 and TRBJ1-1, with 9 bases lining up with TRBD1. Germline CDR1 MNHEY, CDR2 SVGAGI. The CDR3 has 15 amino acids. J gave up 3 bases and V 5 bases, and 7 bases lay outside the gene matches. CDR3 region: CASSPYRGHDTEAFF. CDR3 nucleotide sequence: TGTGCCAGCAGTCCGTACAGGGGGCACGACACTGAAGCTTTCTTT.

The CDR3 spells CASSHIGVWQPQHF. CDR3 sequence (DNA): TGTGCCAGCAGCCATATCGGGGTATGGCAGCCCCAGCATTTT. V and J are TRBV7-2 and TRBJ1-5; D is ambiguous. Per germline, CDR1 SGHTA and CDR2 FQGNSA. V lost 5 bases and J 7 bases, leaving 15 bases between the germline ends. This CDR3 has 14 residues.

CDR3 sequence (DNA): TGTGCCGTCCGGCGGACACAAGGAAGGCTATATAGGCCTAGTGGCTACACCTTC. Amino acids: CAVRRTQGRLYRPSGYTF. The rearrangement joins TRBV11-2 to TRBJ1-2, with D possibly TRBD1 on 5 matching bases. The CDR3 consists of 18 residues. The V gene lost 11 bases and the J gene lost 7 bases, with 35 bases spanning the gap. From germline, CDR1 is SGHAT and CDR2 FQNNGV.

The CDR3 region is CASSAQGETQYF. CDR3 DNA: TGTGCCAGTAGTGCCCAGGGGGAGACCCAGTACTTC. This chain joins TRBV19 and TRBJ2-5; TRBD1 might be the D (6 bases). Germline-derived CDR1 and CDR2 are LNHDA and SQIVND (reference sequence). CDR3 length equals 12 residues. Trimming took 5 bases from V and 5 from J, leaving 9 bases between them.

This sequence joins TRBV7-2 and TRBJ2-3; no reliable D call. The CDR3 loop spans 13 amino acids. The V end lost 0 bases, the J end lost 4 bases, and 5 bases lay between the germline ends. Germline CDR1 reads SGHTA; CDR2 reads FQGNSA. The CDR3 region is CASSLARADTQYF. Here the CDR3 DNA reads TGTGCCAGCAGCTTAGCCCGGGCAGATACGCAGTATTTT.

CDR3: CASSDWTRPGIYF. The CDR3 DNA is TGTGCCAGCAGTGACTGGACAAGACCAGGGATCTACTTC. This chain links TRBV6-5 with TRBJ2-7; a weak D match, TRBD1 (5 bases). V lost 5 bases to trimming and J lost 13 bases, with 21 bases between them. This CDR3 region has 13 residues. From germline, CDR1 is MNHEY and CDR2 SVGAGI.

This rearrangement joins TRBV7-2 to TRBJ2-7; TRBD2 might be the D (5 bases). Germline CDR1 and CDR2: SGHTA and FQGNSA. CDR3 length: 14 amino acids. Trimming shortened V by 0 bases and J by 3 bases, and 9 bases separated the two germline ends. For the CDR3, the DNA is TGTGCCAGCAGCTTAGCGGGAGCTCTCTACGAGCAGTACTTC. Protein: CASSLAGALYEQYF.

The CDR3 DNA follows: TGTGCCAGCAGTAGTAGTGGGAGCTCCTACGAGCAGTACTTC. Protein sequence: CASSSSGSSYEQYF. The V gene is TRBV25-1, the J gene TRBJ2-7; D may be TRBD2 (5 bases). CDR3 length: 14 residues. CDR1 MGHDK and CDR2 SYGVNS come from the germline V gene. V was shortened by 5 bases and J by 0 bases, with 11 bases between the two germline ends.

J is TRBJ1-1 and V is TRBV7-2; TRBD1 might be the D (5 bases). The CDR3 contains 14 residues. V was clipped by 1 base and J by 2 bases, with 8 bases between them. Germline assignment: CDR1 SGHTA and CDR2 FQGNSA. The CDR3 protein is CASSLGGRNTEAFF. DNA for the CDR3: TGTGCCAGCAGCTTAGGGGGCCGTAACACTGAAGCTTTCTTT.

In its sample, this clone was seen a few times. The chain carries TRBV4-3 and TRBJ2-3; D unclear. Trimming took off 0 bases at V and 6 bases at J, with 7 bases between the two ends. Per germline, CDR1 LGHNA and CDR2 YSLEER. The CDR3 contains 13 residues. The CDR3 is CASSQDSEDTQYF. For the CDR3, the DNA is TGCGCCAGCAGCCAAGATTCTGAGGATACGCAGTATTTT.

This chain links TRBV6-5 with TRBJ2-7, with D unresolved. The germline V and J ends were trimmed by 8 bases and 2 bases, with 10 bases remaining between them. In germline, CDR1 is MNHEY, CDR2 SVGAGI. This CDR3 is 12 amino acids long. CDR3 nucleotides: TGTGCCAGCTTGTCCGAGGCCTACGAGCAGTACTTC. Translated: CASLSEAYEQYF.

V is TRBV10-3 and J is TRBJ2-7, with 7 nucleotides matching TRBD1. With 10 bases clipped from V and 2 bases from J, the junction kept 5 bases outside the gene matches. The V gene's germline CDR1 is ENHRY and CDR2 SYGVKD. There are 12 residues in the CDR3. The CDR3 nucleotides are TGTGCCACCATGACAGGGACCTACGAGCAGTACTTC. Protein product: CATMTGTYEQYF.

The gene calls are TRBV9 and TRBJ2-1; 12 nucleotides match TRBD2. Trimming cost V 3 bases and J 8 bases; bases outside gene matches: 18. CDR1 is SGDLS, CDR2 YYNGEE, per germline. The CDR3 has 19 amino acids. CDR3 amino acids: CASSAEGGTSGSLGDEQFF. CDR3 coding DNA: TGTGCCAGCAGCGCCGAGGGAGGGACTAGCGGGTCTCTAGGGGATGAGCAGTTCTTC.

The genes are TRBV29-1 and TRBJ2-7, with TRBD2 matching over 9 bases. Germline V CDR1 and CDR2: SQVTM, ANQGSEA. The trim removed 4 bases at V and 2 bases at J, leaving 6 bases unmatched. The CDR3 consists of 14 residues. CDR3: CSVGVGGRAYEQYF. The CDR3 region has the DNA TGCAGCGTTGGCGTAGGCGGGAGGGCCTACGAGCAGTACTTC.

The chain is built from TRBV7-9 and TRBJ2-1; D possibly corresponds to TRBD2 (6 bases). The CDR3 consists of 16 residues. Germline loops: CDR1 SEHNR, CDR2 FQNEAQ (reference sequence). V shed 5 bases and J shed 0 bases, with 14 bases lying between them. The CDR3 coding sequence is TGTGCCAGCAGCCCGCGGGTAGCGGTCTCCTACAATGAGCAGTTCTTC. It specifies CASSPRVAVSYNEQFF.

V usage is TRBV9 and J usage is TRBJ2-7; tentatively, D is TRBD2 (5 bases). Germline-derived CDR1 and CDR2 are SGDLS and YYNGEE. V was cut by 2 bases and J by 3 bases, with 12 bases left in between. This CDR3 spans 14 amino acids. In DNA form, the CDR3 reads TGTGCCAGCAGCGTCGGATGGGGAGTCTACGAGCAGTACTTC. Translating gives CASSVGWGVYEQYF.

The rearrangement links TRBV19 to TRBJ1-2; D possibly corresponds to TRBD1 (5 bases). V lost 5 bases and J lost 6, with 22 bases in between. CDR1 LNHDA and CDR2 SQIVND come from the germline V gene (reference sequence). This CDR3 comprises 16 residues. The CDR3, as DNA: TGTGCCAGTAGTCACACCCCACGGCCCGACAGTGATGGCTACACCTTC. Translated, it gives CASSHTPRPDSDGYTF.

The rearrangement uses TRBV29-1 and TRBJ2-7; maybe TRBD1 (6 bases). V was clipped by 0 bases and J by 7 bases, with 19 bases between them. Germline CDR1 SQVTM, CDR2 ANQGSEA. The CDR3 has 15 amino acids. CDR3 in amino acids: CSVEEATGIGREQYF. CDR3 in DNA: TGCAGCGTTGAAGAGGCAACAGGGATCGGTCGGGAGCAGTACTTC.

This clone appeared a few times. Written as DNA, the CDR3 is TGTGCCAGTAGTATCACAGGGGCGAACACTGAAGCTTTCTTT. Translated: CASSITGANTEAFF. This chain joins TRBV19 and TRBJ1-1; TRBD1 matches 7 bases. Trimming cost V 3 bases and J 1 base; bases outside gene matches: 2. The length of the CDR3 is 14 residues. CDR1 is LNHDA, CDR2 SQIVND, per germline (reference sequence).

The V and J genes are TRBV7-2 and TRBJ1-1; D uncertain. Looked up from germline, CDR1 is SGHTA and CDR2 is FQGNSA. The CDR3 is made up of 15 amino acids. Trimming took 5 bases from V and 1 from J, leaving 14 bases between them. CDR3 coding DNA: TGTGCCAGCAGCCTGTTCGGGTACGAGAACACTGAAGCTTTCTTT. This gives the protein CASSLFGYENTEAFF. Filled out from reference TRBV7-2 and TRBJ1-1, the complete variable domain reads GAGVSQSPSNKVTEKGKDVELRCDPISGHTALYWYRQSLGQGLEFLIYFQGNSAPDKSGLPSDRFSAERTGGSVSTLTIQRTQQEDSAVYLCASSLFGYENTEAFFGQGTRLTVV.

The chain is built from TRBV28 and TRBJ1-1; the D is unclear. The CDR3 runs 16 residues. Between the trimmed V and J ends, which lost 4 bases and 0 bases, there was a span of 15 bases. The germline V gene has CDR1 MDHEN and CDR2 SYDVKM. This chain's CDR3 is CASSSGDMILNTEAFF. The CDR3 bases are TGTGCCAGCAGTTCCGGTGATATGATTTTGAACACTGAAGCTTTCTTT.